One and the same sample provided the 4 T cell receptor beta chains below, sequenced in a study of T cell responses to AZD1222 COVID-19 vaccine. Data came from immunoSEQ multiplex PCR; TCRdb stores just in-frame clones and leaves some out. Of 120,000 or so clones listed, around 84% are singletons. Sample: peripheral blood, taken 28 days after the second AZD1222 dose. These receptors came from an adult who received the AZD1222 COVID-19 vaccine.

CDR3 in amino acids: CASSYSAGSTDTQYF. For the CDR3, the DNA is TGTGCCAGCAGTTACTCGGCAGGGAGCACAGATACGCAGTATTTT. The chain links TRBV6-5 to TRBJ2-3; TRBD1 is a possible D gene (5 bases). V lost 0 bases to trimming and J lost 0 bases, with 7 bases between them. CDR1 is MNHEY and CDR2 is SVGAGI in the germline V gene. This CDR3 has 15 residues.

The chain uses TRBV19 and TRBJ2-2; a weak D match, TRBD1 (6 bases). The V gene lost 5 bases and the J gene lost 5 bases, with 15 bases spanning the gap. Germline V gene sequence: CDR1 LNHDA, CDR2 SQIVND (reference sequence). The CDR3 has 15 residues. CDR3 amino acids: CASSGDRTVTGELFF. The CDR3 DNA follows: TGTGCCAGTAGTGGCGACCGGACAGTTACCGGGGAGCTGTTTTTT. Using reference TRBV19 and TRBJ2-2 for the parts outside the CDR3, the full variable domain is DGGITQSPKYLFRKEGQNVTLSCEQNLNHDAMYWYRQDPGQGLRLIYYSQIVNDFQKGDIAEGYSVSREKKESFPLTVTSAQKNPTAFYLCASSGDRTVTGELFFGEGSRLTVL.

CDR3 in DNA: TGTGCCAGCAGCCAAGACGGTAGCGGAAACAATGAGCAGTTCTTC. Amino acid sequence: CASSQDGSGNNEQFF. The chain couples TRBV3-1 (or the pseudogene TRBV3-2) to TRBJ2-1; possibly TRBD2 for D (6 bases). The germline gives CDR1 LGHDT, CDR2 YNNKEL (reference sequence). The CDR3 length is 15 residues. Trimming shortened V by 0 bases and J by 5 bases, and 11 bases separated the two germline ends.

The chain uses TRBV27 and TRBJ1-1; D is undetermined. The germline gives CDR1 MNHEY, CDR2 SMNVEV (reference sequence). The CDR3 length is 11 residues. The V end was cut by 10 bases, the J end by 4 bases, with 10 bases between. The CDR3 nucleotides read TGTGCCACCGTCCTATCCACTGAAGCTTTCTTT. It translates to CATVLSTEAFF.